The 9 T cell receptor beta chains in this list originate from one sample, sequenced in a study of blood T cell repertoires in COVID-19. Only in-frame clones appear in the TCRdb table, and some are missing; sequencing was by immunoSEQ multiplex PCR. Of around 44,000 clones listed, 92% were seen once; the top ten hold approximately 12%. Material for sequencing was peripheral blood. The receptors stem from a human donor in a cohort sampled during active COVID-19.

This clone occurred once. This chain links TRBV13 with TRBJ2-2; TRBD2 agrees at 7 bases. The ends lost 2 bases at V and 7 bases at J; junction bases unmatched: 10. Germline CDR1 and CDR2: PRHDT and FYEKMQ (reference sequence). CDR3 length: 16 amino acids. CDR3 DNA sequence: TGTGCCAGCAGCTTAAGGGCCAGCGGGGTCGGCGGGGAGCTGTTTTTT. It yields the protein CASSLRASGVGGELFF.

The chain recombines TRBV27 with TRBJ2-1; the match to TRBD2 covers 8 bases. V was clipped by 6 bases and J by 2 bases; unmatched bases: 9. The germline V gene encodes CDR1 MNHEY and CDR2 SMNVEV (reference sequence). The CDR3 totals 16 residues. The CDR3 sequence: CASSLLTSGPYNEQFF. The CDR3 coding sequence is TGTGCCAGCAGCCTACTCACTAGCGGACCCTACAATGAGCAGTTCTTC.

CDR3: CASSRGTSGYLYEQYF. The CDR3 DNA reads TGTGCCAGCAGCAGGGGGACTAGCGGGTATCTATACGAGCAGTACTTC. This sequence joins TRBV5-4 and TRBJ2-7; 12 bases are shared with TRBD2. Unmatched junction bases numbered 9, after V lost 4 bases and J lost 4 bases. The CDR3 totals 16 residues. CDR1 SGHNT and CDR2 YYREEE come from the germline V gene (reference sequence).

The chain links TRBV27 to TRBJ2-5; tentative D call: TRBD2 (7 bases). The CDR3 consists of 14 residues. CDR1 is MNHEY, CDR2 SMNVEV, per germline (reference sequence). Between the trimmed V and J ends, which lost 9 bases and 5 bases, there was a span of 19 bases. CDR3 DNA sequence: TGTGCCAGGGACCCTAGGGGGGGTGGTGAGACCCAGTACTTC. Protein product: CARDPRGGGETQYF.

Written as DNA, the CDR3 is TGTGCCAGCAGCGCTAGCTACGAGCAGTACTTC. Amino acids: CASSASYEQYF. This chain uses TRBV5-6 with TRBJ2-7; D remains ambiguous. The V end lost 4 bases, the J end lost 3 bases, and 5 bases lay between the germline ends. The germline V gene encodes CDR1 SGHDT and CDR2 YYEEEE. This CDR3 has 11 residues.

The chain recombines TRBV28 with TRBJ1-1; D not certain. The V end was cut by 6 bases, the J end by 3 bases, with 8 bases between. CDR1 and CDR2 from the germline V gene are MDHEN and SYDVKM. The CDR3 loop spans 12 amino acids. The CDR3 protein is CASRREYTEAFF. DNA for the CDR3: TGTGCCAGCAGGCGGGAGTACACTGAAGCTTTCTTT. The complete variable domain, with remaining parts taken from reference TRBV28 and TRBJ1-1, reads DVKVTQSSRYLVKRTGEKVFLECVQDMDHENMFWYRQDPGLGLRLIYFSYDVKMKEKGDIPEGYSVSREKKERFSLILESASTNQTSMYLCASRREYTEAFFGQGTRLTVV.

The gene calls are TRBV10-3 and TRBJ2-7; D might be TRBD2 (5 bases). CDR3 length: 13 amino acids. V was cut by 2 bases and J by 6 bases, with 11 bases left in between. CDR1 is ENHRY and CDR2 is SYGVKD in the germline V gene. CDR3 DNA sequence: TGTGCCATCAGTGAGAGGCTAGCTGCCGAGCAGTACTTC. This encodes CAISERLAAEQYF.

The chain employs TRBV28 and TRBJ2-7, with 14 bases lining up with TRBD2. CDR3 length: 14 amino acids. The V gene's germline CDR1 is MDHEN and CDR2 SYDVKM. Unmatched junction bases numbered 3, after V lost 7 bases and J lost 4 bases. The CDR3 protein is CASTTSGRGYEQYF. As DNA, the CDR3 is TGTGCCAGCACGACTAGCGGGAGGGGGTACGAGCAGTACTTC.

The genes are TRBV5-4 and TRBJ1-2; D uncertain. The germline V gene encodes CDR1 SGHNT and CDR2 YYREEE (reference sequence). Trimming shortened V by 0 bases and J by 4 bases, and 7 bases separated the two germline ends. This CDR3 comprises 13 residues. The CDR3 nucleotides are TGTGCCAGCAGCTTGGACAGCTTCTATGGCTACACCTTC. Its protein product is CASSLDSFYGYTF.